Listed below are T cell receptor beta chains from one sample, sequenced in a study of CD8 T cells in Susac syndrome. One entry per CDR3 protein results from TCRdb running MiXCR on the immunoSEQ multiplex PCR reads. The repertoire holds approximately 190,000 distinct CDR3 sequences, 95% seen once, with roughly 0.093% in the top ten. Sequencing was carried out using CD4+ T cells from PBMCs. These receptors were obtained from a human donor with Susac syndrome. The conserved cysteine and the conserved F or W are not part of the CDR3 here. The order of the fields is J gene, V gene, CDR3 protein.

TRBJ2-6	TRBV6-2/TRBV6-3	ASRHRATETTISGANVLT
TRBJ2-1	TRBV6-2/TRBV6-3	ASRLTGVPDEQF
TRBJ2-5	TRBV3-1	ASSLPGGRLQETQY
TRBJ1-3	TRBV20-1	SARDHGGTSSGNTIY
TRBJ2-5	TRBV20-1	SARGPTGAQETQY
TRBJ2-7	TRBV3-1	ASSQAGGPEQY
TRBJ2-2	TRBV30	AWSSGYPNTGELF
TRBJ2-2	TRBV20-1	SARVEGATGELF
TRBJ2-7	TRBV19	ATAPRGLYEQY
TRBJ2-7	TRBV29-1	SVRLAGGYEQY
TRBJ1-1	TRBV20-1	SARGQGTIISTEAF
TRBJ1-6	TRBV30	AWARTGTNSPLH
TRBJ2-7	TRBV25-1	ASSEYGQGHHEQY
TRBJ2-7	TRBV27	ASSRYGSGGVGDEQY
TRBJ2-1	TRBV11-2	ASSQGQGGYNEQF
TRBJ1-5	TRBV3-1	ASSQSLNQPQH
TRBJ2-7	TRBV25-1	ASSELGGLAAFPYEQY
TRBJ2-5	TRBV4-1	ASSPIRGTQY
TRBJ2-6	TRBV11-2	ASSPSSPWANVLT
TRBJ2-7	TRBV15	ATSIERGGPYEQY
TRBJ1-6	TRBV15	ATSRDVRMQSPLH
TRBJ1-6	TRBV6-4	ASNTGEGSPLH
TRBJ1-2	TRBV27	ASSLAERTRKYT
TRBJ2-2	TRBV24-1	ATSGGTDPSLGSPHTGELF
TRBJ1-1	TRBV28	ASSRIEAF
TRBJ2-1	TRBV24-1	ATSASGGAFGNEQF
TRBJ1-2	TRBV5-1	ASSLEQATYGYT
TRBJ2-7	TRBV9	ASSVGAGKEGEQY
TRBJ1-2	TRBV29-1	SARQGARGYGYT
TRBJ2-7	TRBV12-3/TRBV12-4	ASSPFGLAGKYEQY
TRBJ2-5	TRBV7-2	ASSLTRGAWETQY
TRBJ2-1	TRBV5-1	ASSLDPSSVEQF
TRBJ2-5	TRBV9	ASSVGGIQETQY
TRBJ1-2	TRBV7-8	ASTIGGDYGYT
TRBJ1-5	TRBV15	ATSSGTANQPQH
TRBJ2-3	TRBV29-1	SVDLQGSTDTQY
TRBJ2-1	TRBV10-3	AIRPGLNNEQF
TRBJ2-6	TRBV20-1	SARGRGSSGANVLT
TRBJ2-3	TRBV7-3	ASSSRDIADTQY
TRBJ2-1	TRBV6-6	ASSYGSSYNEQF
TRBJ1-2	TRBV9	ASSVLPEQGPYGYT
TRBJ2-3	TRBV30	AWSARGDPGTDTQY
TRBJ2-5	TRBV20-1	SAGSGTASETQY
TRBJ1-6	TRBV14	ASRDDADSPLH
TRBJ2-1	TRBV5-1	ASSFTLGGPSYNEQF
TRBJ1-2	TRBV30	AWRFSPVINYGYT